This is a list of T cell receptor beta chains from one sample in a study of vaccination and CD4 T cells after COVID-19. Their specific antigens are unknown. MiXCR, applied by TCRdb to the PCR reads, yields one record per CDR3 protein. Here the sample spans around 11,000 distinct CDR3 sequences, 29% being singletons. The material sequenced was cultured CD4+ T cells from blood. The origin of the receptors is a human donor with COVID-19. The CDR3 runs from the conserved cysteine through the conserved F or W. A D gene is named only where the DNA matches it firmly. Size is stated for part of the rows, as once, few or many counts, or as a class when the clone is expanded.

NA	NA	TRBV5-1	TRBJ2-7	TGCGCCAGCAGCTTGGGGGGGGCAGGGGACGAGCAGTACTTC	CASSLGGAGDEQYF
NA	few	TRBV6-1	TRBJ1-1	TGTGCCAGCAGGCTACCGGGACAGAACACTGAAGCTTTCTTT	CASRLPGQNTEAFF
TRBD1	few	TRBV6-1	TRBJ2-7	TGTGCCAGCAGTCGCCGCACCGGGACAGGGGACTTCTACGAGCAGTACTTC	CASSRRTGTGDFYEQYF
TRBD1	few	TRBV6-5	TRBJ1-5	TGTGCCAGCAGTTACCCGACAGGGGGCAGGAGCAATCAGCCCCAGCATTTT	CASSYPTGGRSNQPQHF
TRBD2	few	TRBV24-1	TRBJ2-5	TGTGCCACCAGTGATTTGTTCGAGCGGGGAGGGGAGACCCAGTACTTC	CATSDLFERGGETQYF
NA	few	TRBV20-1	TRBJ1-4	TGCAGTGCTAGAGAGGGGGATCTCGGTGAAAAACTGTTTTTT	CSAREGDLGEKLFF
NA	few	TRBV28	TRBJ1-5	TGTGCCAGCAGCCCCCTAGGGCCCCAGCATTTT	CASSPLGPQHF
TRBD2	NA	TRBV7-2	TRBJ2-5	TGTGCCAGCAGCTTAAGAGGGACCCAGCTAGCGGGGGCGGAGACCCAGTACTTC	CASSLRGTQLAGAETQYF
NA	NA	TRBV6-1	TRBJ2-7	TGTGCCAGCAGGCCCCCGGGGCAGGCTGCCTCCTACGAGCAGTACTTC	CASRPPGQAASYEQYF
NA	NA	TRBV20-1	TRBJ2-7	TGCAGTGCTAGAGAGGGACTCCGCTACGAGCAGTACTTC	CSAREGLRYEQYF
NA	few	TRBV28	TRBJ2-2	TGTGCCAGCAGTTTCAACCCGGCGGAGCTGTTTTTT	CASSFNPAELFF
TRBD1	few	TRBV7-2	TRBJ1-3	TGTGCCAGCCGCGACAGGGGAGTTTCGGGGAACACCATATATTTT	CASRDRGVSGNTIYF
TRBD1	NA	TRBV24-1	TRBJ1-4	TGTGCCACCAGTGGTAACAGGGGGGAAAAACTGTTTTTT	CATSGNRGEKLFF
TRBD2	medium-sized	TRBV7-3	TRBJ2-3	TGTGCCAGCAGCCGGGCGGGGGGAAGCACAGATACGCAGTATTTT	CASSRAGGSTDTQYF
TRBD1	NA	TRBV24-1	TRBJ2-5	TGTGCCACCAGTGATCAAGGACAGGGAGGAGAGACCCAGTACTTC	CATSDQGQGGETQYF
NA	few	TRBV6-1	TRBJ2-3	TGTGCCAGCAGTGAAGCGTTATCATGGGGGGCTACCAGCACAGATACGCAGTATTTT	CASSEALSWGATSTDTQYF
NA	NA	TRBV6-1	TRBJ1-5	TGTGCCAGCAGTGAAGGGAGTAGCAATCAGCCCCAGCATTTT	CASSEGSSNQPQHF
NA	few	TRBV6-2/TRBV6-3	TRBJ2-7	TGTGCCAGCAGTTACTCGCGATACGAGCAGTACTTC	CASSYSRYEQYF
TRBD1	NA	TRBV4-3	TRBJ1-2	TGCGCCAGCAGCCCACGGACAGGGGGAGGCTACACCTTC	CASSPRTGGGYTF
TRBD1	NA	TRBV6-5	TRBJ2-7	TGTGCCAGCAGTTATTTTTCAGGGGGTGGCCGCGAGCAGTACTTC	CASSYFSGGGREQYF
TRBD1	NA	TRBV11-2	TRBJ2-3	TGTGCCAGCAGCCGCCTGGGACAGGTTCGAGATACGCAGTATTTT	CASSRLGQVRDTQYF
TRBD2	NA	TRBV7-6	TRBJ2-1	TGTGCCAGCAGCTCCACCAGCGGGGGGCGGACCTACAATGAGCAGTTCTTC	CASSSTSGGRTYNEQFF
NA	NA	TRBV11-3	TRBJ2-1	TGTGCCAGCAGCTTAGTAGTAGGTACTCCACGTGGGTGGAATGAGCAGTTCTTC	CASSLVVGTPRGWNEQFF
NA	NA	TRBV20-1	TRBJ1-6	TGCAGTGTAGGGGCCAATCATGATTCACCCCTCCACTTT	CSVGANHDSPLHF
NA	few	TRBV7-2	TRBJ1-2	TGTGCCAGCAGCCAGGACAGTTCCGGGGGCTATGGCTACACCTTC	CASSQDSSGGYGYTF
NA	few	TRBV6-5	TRBJ2-5	TGTGCCAGCAGTTACGCCAGGACAACGCAAGAGACCCAGTACTTC	CASSYARTTQETQYF
TRBD2	NA	TRBV7-6	TRBJ2-1	TGTGCCAGCAGGCCGGGAGGGAAGGGAGAGCAGTTCTTC	CASRPGGKGEQFF
TRBD2	NA	TRBV2	TRBJ2-7	TGTGCCAGCAGAATGACTAGCGGGGGGGCCGAAGAGCAGTACTTC	CASRMTSGGAEEQYF
TRBD1	NA	TRBV5-1	TRBJ2-7	TGCGCCAGCAGCAACGGACAGGGAAGCTCCTACGAGCAGTACTTC	CASSNGQGSSYEQYF
TRBD1	NA	TRBV19	TRBJ1-6	TGTGCCAGTAGTATCGAGACAGGGACTTCACCCCTCCACTTT	CASSIETGTSPLHF
NA	few	TRBV21-1	TRBJ2-3	TGTGCCAGCAGGGACAGGGATACGCAGTATTTT	CASRDRDTQYF
TRBD2	NA	TRBV5-1	TRBJ2-3	TGCGCCAGCAGCTCAGGACTAGCGGATACTCGAGATACGCAGTATTTT	CASSSGLADTRDTQYF
TRBD1	NA	TRBV5-5	TRBJ2-3	TGTGCCAGCCAAGATGGGGACAGAGGGGTCACAGATACGCAGTATTTT	CASQDGDRGVTDTQYF
NA	few	TRBV7-2	TRBJ2-1	TGTGCCAGCAGCTTTCGGCCTGGCGACCTCTACAATGAGCAGTTCTTC	CASSFRPGDLYNEQFF
TRBD1	large	TRBV6-2/TRBV6-3	TRBJ1-2	TGTGCCAGCAGTTTCACAGGGGGCTCCCCTCGAGGCTACACCTTC	CASSFTGGSPRGYTF
NA	NA	TRBV28	TRBJ2-7	TGTGCCAGCAGTCCCCTACTAAGCGTACCCTACGAGCAGTACTTC	CASSPLLSVPYEQYF
NA	NA	TRBV11-3	TRBJ1-4	TGTGCCAGCAGCTCGCGACGGGTAACTAATGAAAAACTGTTTTTT	CASSSRRVTNEKLFF
NA	NA	TRBV4-2	TRBJ2-3	TGTGCCAGCAGCCAAGATCTTCGGACAAGAAACACAGATACGCAGTATTTT	CASSQDLRTRNTDTQYF
NA	NA	TRBV5-4	TRBJ2-1	TGTGCCAGCACGATGAAGCTAGACCTGCTTGGTGAGCAGTTCTTC	CASTMKLDLLGEQFF
TRBD1	NA	TRBV2	TRBJ1-4	TGTGCCAGCAGCCCCAGGGGGCAATCAACTAATGAAAAACTGTTTTTT	CASSPRGQSTNEKLFF
TRBD2	NA	TRBV12-3/TRBV12-4	TRBJ2-5	TGTGCCAGCAGTTCTAGCGGGGGGGCGGGAGAGACCCAGTACTTC	CASSSSGGAGETQYF
NA	NA	TRBV11-2	TRBJ2-2	TGTGCCGGACACAGGGACACCGGGGAGCTGTTTTTT	CAGHRDTGELFF